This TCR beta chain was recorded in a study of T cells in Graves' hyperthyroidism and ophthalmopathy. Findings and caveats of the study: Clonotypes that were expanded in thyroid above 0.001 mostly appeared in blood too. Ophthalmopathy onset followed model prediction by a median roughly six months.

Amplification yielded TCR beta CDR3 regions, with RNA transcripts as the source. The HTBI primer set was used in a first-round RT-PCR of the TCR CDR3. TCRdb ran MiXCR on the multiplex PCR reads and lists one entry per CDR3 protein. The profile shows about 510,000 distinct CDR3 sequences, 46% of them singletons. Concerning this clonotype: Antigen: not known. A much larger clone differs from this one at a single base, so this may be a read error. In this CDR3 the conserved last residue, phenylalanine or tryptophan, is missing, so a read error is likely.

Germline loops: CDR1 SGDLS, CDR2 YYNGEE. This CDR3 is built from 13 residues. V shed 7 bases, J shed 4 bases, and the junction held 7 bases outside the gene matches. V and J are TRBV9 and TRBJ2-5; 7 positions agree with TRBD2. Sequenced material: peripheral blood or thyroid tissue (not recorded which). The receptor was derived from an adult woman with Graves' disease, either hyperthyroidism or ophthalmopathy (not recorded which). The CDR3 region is CASSSGVRETQYL. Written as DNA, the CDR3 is TGTGCCAGCTCGAGCGGGGTTCGAGAGACCCAGTACCTC.